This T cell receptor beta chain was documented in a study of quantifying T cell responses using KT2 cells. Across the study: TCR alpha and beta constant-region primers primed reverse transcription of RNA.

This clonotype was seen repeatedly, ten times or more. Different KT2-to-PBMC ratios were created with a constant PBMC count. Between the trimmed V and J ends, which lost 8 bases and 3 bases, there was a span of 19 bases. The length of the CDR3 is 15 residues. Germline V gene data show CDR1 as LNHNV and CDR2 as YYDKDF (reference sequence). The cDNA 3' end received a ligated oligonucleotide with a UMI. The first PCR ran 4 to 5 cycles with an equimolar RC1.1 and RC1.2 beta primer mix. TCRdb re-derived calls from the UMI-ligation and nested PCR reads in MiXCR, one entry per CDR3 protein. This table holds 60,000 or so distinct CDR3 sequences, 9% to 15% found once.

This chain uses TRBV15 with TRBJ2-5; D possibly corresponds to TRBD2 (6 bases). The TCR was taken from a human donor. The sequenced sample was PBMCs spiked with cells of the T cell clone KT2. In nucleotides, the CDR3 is TGTGCCACCTCCGGATTTACTCGCGGGGAAGAGACCCAGTACTTC. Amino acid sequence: CATSGFTRGEETQYF. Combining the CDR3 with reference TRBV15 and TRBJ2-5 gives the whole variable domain DAMVIQNPRYQVTQFGKPVTLSCSQTLNHNVMYWYQQKSSQAPKLLFHYYDKDFNNEADTPDNFQSRRPNTSFCFLDIRSPGLGDTAMYLCATSGFTRGEETQYFGPGTRLLVL.